These 21 T cell receptor beta chains originate from one sample sequenced in a study of naive and memory T cell subsets. An equimolar mix of two oligonucleotides served as the beta constant-region primer for TRBC1 and TRBC2. TCRdb reprocessed the UMI-ligation and nested PCR reads via MiXCR and lists one record per CDR3 protein. The table records around 160,000 distinct CDR3 sequences, approximately 15% of them present only once. Sample: naive CD4+ T cells from blood. Receptors originate from a human donor in good health.

The chain recombines TRBV15 with TRBJ2-1; D may be TRBD2 (6 bases). This CDR3 spans 13 amino acids. Germline V gene sequence: CDR1 LNHNV, CDR2 YYDKDF (reference sequence). The V gene lost 0 bases and the J gene lost 13 bases, with 13 bases spanning the gap. This chain's CDR3 is CATSRDGGTTQFF. In nucleotides, the CDR3 is TGTGCCACCAGCAGAGATGGGGGGACGACACAGTTCTTC.

The genes are TRBV6-6 and TRBJ1-1; no reliable D call. Per germline, CDR1 MNHNY and CDR2 SVGAGI (reference sequence). Trimming stripped 7 bases from V and 6 bases from J, with 12 bases between. The CDR3 totals 12 residues. The CDR3 is CASTDPGAEAFF. CDR3 coding DNA: TGTGCCAGCACGGATCCCGGCGCTGAAGCTTTCTTT.

The CDR3 region has the DNA TGTGCCAGCAGCTCCCATTTAGTGGGACCCTACGAGCAGTACTTC. Its protein is CASSSHLVGPYEQYF. The chain uses TRBV7-2 and TRBJ2-7; D may be TRBD1 or TRBD2 (5 bases each). Germline CDR1 is SGHTA and CDR2 is FQGNSA. With 4 bases removed from V and 2 bases from J, the gap between germline ends came to 15 bases. There are 15 residues in the CDR3.

J is TRBJ1-6 and V is TRBV28; TRBD1 is a possible D gene (5 bases). Germline CDR1 MDHEN, CDR2 SYDVKM. Trimming took 3 bases from V and 3 from J, leaving 9 bases between them. The CDR3 extends over 15 amino acids. The DNA of the CDR3 is TGTGCCAGCAGTTTGACAGCTCTCTATAATTCACCCCTCCACTTT. As protein: CASSLTALYNSPLHF.

This clonotype was counted a few times. The chain recombines TRBV20-1 with TRBJ2-1; 8 bases match TRBD2. V dropped 6 bases and J dropped 3; count of bases not matched to a gene: 7. The CDR3 has 14 amino acids. From germline, CDR1 is DFQATT and CDR2 SNEGSKA (reference sequence). The CDR3 DNA reads as TGCAGTGCATCCAGCGGGAGCTTCTACAATGAGCAGTTCTTC. Translating gives CSASSGSFYNEQFF.

This clonotype showed up just a few times. The V call is TRBV2, the J call TRBJ2-1; 14 nucleotides align to TRBD2. CDR1 and CDR2 (germline): SNHLY, FYNNEI. The CDR3 length is 15 residues. V gave up 6 bases and J gave up 10 bases; unmatched junction bases: 8. The CDR3 DNA follows: TGTGCCAGCAGCGTGACTAGCGGGAGGGCCGTAGAGCAGTTCTTC. It codes for CASSVTSGRAVEQFF.

J is TRBJ2-4 and V is TRBV20-1; 7 nucleotides agree with TRBD1. The germline V gene encodes CDR1 DFQATT and CDR2 SNEGSKA (reference sequence). The V segment lost 1 base and the J segment 2 bases; nucleotides outside the gene matches: 11. The CDR3 totals 17 residues. DNA for the CDR3: TGCAGTGCTAGAGTTTCGGGGCAGGGGGTACCCAAAAACATTCAGTACTTC. Its protein is CSARVSGQGVPKNIQYF.

Worth noting for this clonotype: Since no conserved phenylalanine or tryptophan closes the CDR3, a read error is the likely cause. The chain joins TRBV3-1 to TRBJ2-5; D call uncertain. Germline CDR1 LGHDT, CDR2 YNNKEL (reference sequence). The CDR3 is made up of 15 amino acids. Trimming took 0 bases from V and 4 from J, leaving 12 bases between them. Written as DNA, the CDR3 is TGTGCCAGCAGCCAAGATGGTTACAGCAGAGAGACCCAGTACTCC. Its protein product is CASSQDGYSRETQYS.

This clonotype was seen a few times. This chain uses TRBV6-5 with TRBJ2-1; the D is unclear. Trimming left V 5 bases short and J 1 base short, with 21 bases between. The CDR3 length is 18 residues. Germline V gene sequence: CDR1 MNHEY, CDR2 SVGAGI. CDR3 loop: CASSPQGWGRSSYNEQFF. The CDR3 DNA sequence: TGTGCCAGCAGTCCCCAAGGGTGGGGTCGGTCGTCCTACAATGAGCAGTTCTTC.

The rearrangement uses TRBV5-4 and TRBJ2-3; D remains unclear. Trimming removed 6 bases from V and 2 bases from J, with 16 bases in between. Per germline, CDR1 SGHNT and CDR2 YYREEE (reference sequence). The CDR3 extends over 15 amino acids. CDR3 loop: CASTRRAGDTDTQYF. CDR3 DNA sequence: TGTGCCAGCACCCGCCGGGCCGGAGACACAGATACGCAGTATTTT.

CDR3 in amino acids: CATGSGWGTDTQYF. DNA of the CDR3: TGTGCCACGGGGAGCGGGTGGGGCACAGATACGCAGTATTTT. The chain uses TRBV10-3 and TRBJ2-3, with a possible D match to TRBD2 (6 bases). Trimming left V 10 bases short and J 1 base short, with 15 bases between. Looked up from germline, CDR1 is ENHRY and CDR2 is SYGVKD. The CDR3 contains 14 residues.

This chain uses TRBV7-2 with TRBJ2-4; 8 bases line up with TRBD1. CDR1 is SGHTA, CDR2 FQGNSA, per germline. Trimming took 1 base from V and 7 from J; bases not matched to a gene: 15. CDR3 length: 18 amino acids. Here the CDR3 reads CASSLVGTPGGGRNIQYF. The CDR3 nucleotides read TGTGCCAGCAGCTTAGTTGGTACCCCAGGGGGCGGTCGGAACATTCAGTACTTC.

V gene TRBV10-2 combines with J gene TRBJ2-1; the match to TRBD2 covers 11 bases. This CDR3 spans 16 amino acids. Losses at the gene ends were 2 bases for V and 8 bases for J; bases not matched to a gene: 8. Looked up from germline, CDR1 is WSHSY and CDR2 is SAAADI. Here the CDR3 DNA reads TGCGCCAGCAGTGAGCCTCTAGCGGGAGGTTTGTATGAGCAGTTCTTC. Translating gives CASSEPLAGGLYEQFF.

This clonotype occurred a few times. This rearrangement joins TRBV19 to TRBJ1-3, with D perhaps TRBD1 (5 bases). Germline V CDR1 and CDR2: LNHDA, SQIVND (reference sequence). The V and J ends lost 3 bases and 0 bases respectively, with 6 bases between them. CDR3 length equals 14 residues. The CDR3: CASSIGHSGNTIYF. The CDR3 coding sequence is TGTGCCAGTAGTATCGGACACTCTGGAAACACCATATATTTT. The full variable domain, in which reference TRBV19 and TRBJ1-3 provide the parts outside the CDR3, is DGGITQSPKYLFRKEGQNVTLSCEQNLNHDAMYWYRQDPGQGLRLIYYSQIVNDFQKGDIAEGYSVSREKKESFPLTVTSAQKNPTAFYLCASSIGHSGNTIYFGEGSWLTVV.

The J gene is TRBJ2-7, the V gene TRBV6-5, with D perhaps TRBD2 (6 bases). Germline loops: CDR1 MNHEY, CDR2 SVGAGI. CDR3 length: 16 residues. With 1 base removed from V and 1 base from J, the gap between germline ends came to 14 bases. The CDR3 is CASSYLATRESYEQYF. The CDR3 DNA is TGTGCCAGCAGTTACTTGGCCACCCGGGAGTCCTACGAGCAGTACTTC.

The gene calls are TRBV10-3 and TRBJ2-3, with unresolved D. V gave up 3 bases and J gave up 0 bases, with 13 bases separating them. Looked up from germline, CDR1 is ENHRY and CDR2 is SYGVKD. The CDR3 is made up of 16 amino acids. CDR3 protein: CAISDQDPESTDTQYF. Written as DNA, the CDR3 is TGTGCCATCAGTGATCAGGACCCGGAAAGCACAGATACGCAGTATTTT.

The DNA of the CDR3 is TGTGCCAGCAGTGAAGCGCCGCGGGGCCGTCCGTTCTTC. Translation: CASSEAPRGRPFF. This sequence joins TRBV2 and TRBJ2-1; maybe TRBD2 (6 bases). CDR1 SNHLY and CDR2 FYNNEI come from the germline V gene. This CDR3 region has 13 residues. V was trimmed by 0 bases and J by 15 bases, leaving 15 bases between them.

This clonotype was seen repeatedly, ten times or more. CDR3 bases: TGTGCCACCAGTGATTGGACAGGGGAGCAGTACTTC. As protein: CATSDWTGEQYF. The V gene is TRBV24-1, the J gene TRBJ2-7; 8 bases fit TRBD1. The germline V gene has CDR1 KGHDR and CDR2 SFDVKD. This CDR3 comprises 12 residues. J was trimmed by 7 bases and V by 2 bases; bases with no gene match: 0.

The chain employs TRBV4-2 and TRBJ2-1; D gene unclear. Per the germline V gene, CDR1 is LGHNA and CDR2 is YNFKEQ. The CDR3 consists of 15 residues. V shed 0 bases and J shed 3 bases, with 9 bases lying between them. Here the CDR3 DNA reads TGTGCCAGCAGCCAAGATTTCGCGGACTACAATGAGCAGTTCTTC. It translates to CASSQDFADYNEQFF.

The chain has TRBV7-9 and TRBJ2-5, with TRBD1 matching 7 bases. V lost 5 bases and J lost 5; bases outside the gene matches: 11. CDR1 is SEHNR and CDR2 is FQNEAQ in the germline V gene (reference sequence). The CDR3 is made up of 15 amino acids. The CDR3 reads CASSVDDRAWETQYF. The CDR3 DNA follows: TGTGCCAGCAGCGTAGACGACAGGGCTTGGGAGACCCAGTACTTC.

This clonotype was observed a few times. This rearrangement joins TRBV18 to TRBJ1-5, with TRBD1 matching over 10 bases. The CDR3 is 16 amino acids. CDR1 and CDR2 from the germline V gene are KGHSH and LQKENI. V gave up 4 bases and J gave up 9 bases; unmatched junction bases: 12. The CDR3, as DNA: TGTGCCAGCTCACACCGGGACAGGGGAGGTGACGGGCCCCAGCATTTT. Its translation is CASSHRDRGGDGPQHF.